The 21 T cell receptor beta chains given below trace back to one sample, sequenced in a study of blood T cell repertoires in COVID-19. TCRdb keeps only in-frame clones here, not all; method: immunoSEQ multiplex PCR. The sample includes about 320,000 clones, almost 85% seen only once; the top ten take approximately 7.9%. Sequencing was done on a sample of peripheral blood. The receptors stem from a human donor in a cohort sampled during active COVID-19.

The gene calls are TRBV6-1 and TRBJ2-3, with D perhaps matching TRBD2 (5 bases). The CDR3 totals 18 residues. V was pared by 1 base and J by 2 bases, with 19 bases between. The germline V gene encodes CDR1 MNHNS and CDR2 SASEGT. DNA of the CDR3: TGTGCCAGCAGTGAAGGAGCGGAGCGACCCGACAACACAGATACGCAGTATTTT. It codes for CASSEGAERPDNTDTQYF.

The chain carries TRBV27 and TRBJ2-3, with TRBD2 matching 7 bases. The CDR3 runs to 16 residues. After removal of 5 bases from V and 5 bases from J, the junction contained 13 bases not matched to a gene. CDR1 MNHEY and CDR2 SMNVEV come from the germline V gene (reference sequence). CDR3 protein: CASSRGSGGEVDTQYF. CDR3 DNA sequence: TGTGCCAGCAGTCGAGGTTCGGGGGGTGAGGTAGATACGCAGTATTTT.

This sequence joins TRBV29-1 and TRBJ2-1, with a tentative D call TRBD2 (6 bases). Trimming removed 7 bases at V and 7 bases at J, with 20 bases between. Germline lookup yields CDR1 SQVTM and CDR2 ANQGSEA. The CDR3 is 14 amino acids. The CDR3 DNA reads as TGCAGCGCCGGGACTCAAATACTCATGAATGAGCAGTTCTTC. Translating it yields CSAGTQILMNEQFF.

Notes on this clone: At one of its ends the junction is not consistent with the germline gene, which may arise from a read error. The gene calls are TRBV12-3 or TRBV12-4 and TRBJ2-7, with D tentatively TRBD2 (5 bases). The CDR3 covers 12 residues. The CDR3 sequence is CASSLASYEQYF. CDR3 coding DNA: TGTGCCAGCAGTCTAGCTAGTTACGAGCAGTACTTC.

Only one count was recorded for this clone. The genes are TRBV5-4 and TRBJ1-1, with 9 bases matching TRBD1. Germline V gives CDR1 SGHNT, CDR2 YYREEE (reference sequence). The CDR3 is made up of 12 amino acids. Trimming cost V 9 bases and J 4 bases; bases outside gene matches: 4. The CDR3 loop is CATQGAGTEAFF. For the CDR3, the DNA is TGTGCCACACAGGGGGCGGGCACTGAAGCTTTCTTT. The complete variable domain, with remaining parts taken from reference TRBV5-4 and TRBJ1-1, reads ETGVTQSPTHLIKTRGQQVTLRCSSQSGHNTVSWYQQALGQGPQFIFQYYREEENGRGNFPPRFSGLQFPNYSSELNVNALELDDSALYLCATQGAGTEAFFGQGTRLTVV.

This sequence joins TRBV5-5 and TRBJ1-3; D gene uncertain. The germline CDR1 and CDR2 sequences are SGHKS and YYEKEE (reference sequence). This CDR3 contains 14 residues. V shed 0 bases and J shed 11 bases, with 15 bases lying between them. CDR3 DNA: TGTGCCAGCAGCTTGGTGGCGCAGGAATCGTCCATATATTTT. Translating it yields CASSLVAQESSIYF.

The rearrangement links TRBV28 to TRBJ2-1, with 7 bases aligning to TRBD1. This CDR3 spans 16 amino acids. Trimming removed 0 bases from V and 6 bases from J; junction bases left unmatched: 8. The germline CDR1 and CDR2 sequences are MDHEN and SYDVKM. The DNA of the CDR3 is TGTGCCAGCAGTTTATGGGGGACAGTGAAATTCAATGAGCAGTTCTTC. Protein product: CASSLWGTVKFNEQFF.

The chain is built from TRBV7-2 and TRBJ2-3, with 13 nucleotides matching TRBD2. Germline V gene sequence: CDR1 SGHTA, CDR2 FQGNSA. V lost 2 bases to trimming and J lost 7 bases; unmatched junction nucleotides: 3. The length of the CDR3 is 15 residues. The CDR3 spells CASSLTSGGAHTQYF. The CDR3 region has the DNA TGTGCCAGCAGCTTAACTAGCGGGGGGGCCCATACGCAGTATTTT. The full variable domain, with the rest looked up from reference TRBV7-2 and TRBJ2-3, is GAGVSQSPSNKVTEKGKDVELRCDPISGHTALYWYRQSLGQGLEFLIYFQGNSAPDKSGLPSDRFSAERTGGSVSTLTIQRTQQEDSAVYLCASSLTSGGAHTQYFGPGTRLTVL.

The CDR3 here is CASSPGTSKYEQYF. CDR3 in DNA: TGTGCCAGCTCACCAGGGACTAGCAAATACGAGCAGTACTTC. V usage is TRBV18 and J usage is TRBJ2-7, with TRBD2 matching 9 bases. J gave up 4 bases and V 2 bases, and 3 bases lay outside the gene matches. The CDR3 length is 14 residues. The germline gives CDR1 KGHSH, CDR2 LQKENI.

This chain links TRBV4-1 with TRBJ1-5, with 7 positions matching TRBD1. The CDR3 consists of 15 residues. The trim removed 2 bases at V and 4 bases at J, leaving 5 bases unmatched. Germline values: CDR1 MGHRA, CDR2 YSYEKL. The CDR3 spells CASSQPGTANQPQHF. Here the CDR3 DNA reads TGCGCCAGCAGCCAACCCGGGACAGCTAATCAGCCCCAGCATTTT.

The chain combines TRBV7-6 with TRBJ2-3, with 9 bases identical to TRBD2. V lost 5 bases to trimming and J lost 5 bases; unmatched junction nucleotides: 8. The CDR3 runs 15 residues. Germline V gives CDR1 SGHVS, CDR2 FNYEAQ. The CDR3 nucleotides are TGTGCCAGCAGCCCTTGGCGGGGGGGGAAAGATACGCAGTATTTT. This encodes CASSPWRGGKDTQYF. Full variable domain (outside the CDR3, taken from reference TRBV7-6 and TRBJ2-3): GAGVSQSPRYKVTKRGQDVALRCDPISGHVSLYWYRQALGQGPEFLTYFNYEAQQDKSGLPNDRFSAERPEGSISTLTIQRTEQRDSAMYRCASSPWRGGKDTQYFGPGTRLTVL.

This chain joins TRBV4-1 and TRBJ1-1, with a possible D match to TRBD1 (5 bases). Trimming removed 4 bases from V and 5 bases from J, with 14 bases in between. The CDR3 contains 14 residues. Germline-derived CDR1 and CDR2 are MGHRA and YSYEKL. CDR3 in DNA: TGCGCCAGCAGCCTAGCAGGGACTCTAACTGAAGCTTTCTTT. Its protein product is CASSLAGTLTEAFF.

This clone was recorded once. The rearrangement uses TRBV10-2 and TRBJ2-7; no reliable D call. From germline, CDR1 is WSHSY and CDR2 SAAADI. The CDR3 is made up of 13 amino acids. Trimming shortened V by 4 bases and J by 2 bases, and 9 bases separated the two germline ends. Here the CDR3 reads CASSVGSPYEQYF. The CDR3 DNA reads as TGCGCCAGCAGTGTTGGCAGTCCCTACGAGCAGTACTTC.

The chain uses TRBV6-5 and TRBJ1-4; TRBD1 is a possible D gene (6 bases). CDR3 size: 16 residues. V dropped 2 bases and J dropped 7 bases, with 17 bases sitting between them. Germline CDR1 MNHEY, CDR2 SVGAGI. The CDR3 DNA reads TGTGCCAGCAGTTACGAAGTACCGGGACATCTTGAAAAACTGTTTTTT. This sequence encodes CASSYEVPGHLEKLFF.

The chain carries TRBV29-1 and TRBJ1-1, with D possibly being TRBD1 (6 bases). The CDR3 runs 15 residues. In germline, CDR1 is SQVTM, CDR2 ANQGSEA. V shed 1 base and J shed 4 bases, with 16 bases lying between them. The CDR3 here is CSVEVPDSFATEAFF. The CDR3 nucleotides are TGCAGCGTTGAAGTCCCGGACAGCTTCGCCACTGAAGCTTTCTTT.

As to this clone: Other DNA sequences of this sample code for an identical CDR3. The chain couples TRBV2 to TRBJ1-1; 7 nucleotides align to TRBD1. This CDR3 spans 13 amino acids. Trimming removed 4 bases from V and 1 base from J; junction bases left unmatched: 0. Germline CDR1 SNHLY, CDR2 FYNNEI. Written as DNA, the CDR3 is TGTGCCAGCAGTGGACAGGGGAACACTGAAGCTTTCTTT. It translates to CASSGQGNTEAFF.

The V call is TRBV5-8, the J call TRBJ1-5; a weak D match, TRBD1 (6 bases). There are 17 residues in the CDR3. Germline values: CDR1 SGHTS, CDR2 YDEGEE. V lost 2 bases and J 4 bases, leaving 19 bases between the germline ends. As DNA, the CDR3 is TGTGCCAGCAGCTTATTCGGACAGACAGGCGATAATCAGCCCCAGCATTTT. The encoded protein is CASSLFGQTGDNQPQHF.

The genes are TRBV11-2 and TRBJ2-1; weak D call: TRBD2 (7 bases). V dropped 1 base and J dropped 6 bases, with 13 bases sitting between them. The CDR3 covers 15 residues. From germline, CDR1 is SGHAT and CDR2 FQNNGV. CDR3 loop: CASSLGGGGINEQFF. In DNA, the CDR3 is TGTGCCAGCAGCTTAGGGGGAGGGGGTATCAATGAGCAGTTCTTC.

Of note for this clone: Additional DNA sequences in this sample encode the identical CDR3. The gene calls are TRBV27 and TRBJ1-2; D may be TRBD1 (5 bases). Germline CDR1 is MNHEY and CDR2 is SMNVEV (reference sequence). This CDR3 comprises 13 residues. V shed 1 base and J shed 5 bases, with 8 bases lying between them. Written as DNA, the CDR3 is TGTGCCAGCAGTTTATACCCAGGGTATGGCTACACCTTC. The encoded protein is CASSLYPGYGYTF.

The CDR3 DNA is TGTGCCAGCACCCCTCCAGGGGTCTACGAGCAGTACTTC. Its protein product is CASTPPGVYEQYF. The chain couples TRBV2 to TRBJ2-7; the D gene is possibly TRBD1 (6 bases). V lost 7 bases, J lost 3 bases, and 13 bases lay in between. The CDR3 runs to 13 residues. Germline V CDR1 and CDR2: SNHLY, FYNNEI.

This chain connects TRBV30 to TRBJ2-2; D remains ambiguous. This CDR3 comprises 13 residues. The germline V gene has CDR1 GTSNPN and CDR2 SVGIG (reference sequence). The V and J ends lost 8 bases and 3 bases respectively, with 13 bases between them. The CDR3 region has the DNA TGTGCCCTGAATGCTATTTACACCGGGGAGCTGTTTTTT. It encodes CALNAIYTGELFF.